These 25 T cell receptor beta chains were sequenced from one sample in a study of T cells after yellow fever vaccination. TCRdb fed the 5' RACE reads into MiXCR, producing one record per CDR3 protein. The sample gives roughly 160,000 distinct CDR3 sequences, roughly 9% of which show up once; around 40% is in the top ten. Sequenced here: CD8+ T cells sorted from PBMCs, sampled 45 days after the yellow fever booster vaccination. Receptor source: a man aged 18 to 30 who received the YFV17D yellow fever vaccine.

The CDR3 DNA sequence: TGCGCCAGCAGCCAAGAGGGAATATACCTACCAACGAACACCGGGGAGCTGTTTTTT. This translates into CASSQEGIYLPTNTGELFF. The rearrangement joins TRBV4-3 to TRBJ2-2; D ambiguous. Trimming shortened V by 0 bases and J by 0 bases, and 17 bases separated the two germline ends. Per germline, CDR1 LGHNA and CDR2 YSLEER. The CDR3 sequence is 19 residues long.

This clonotype has only a few counts. V is TRBV12-3 or TRBV12-4 and J is TRBJ1-5; D ambiguous. This CDR3 has 13 amino acids. V gave up 7 bases and J gave up 7 bases, with 14 bases separating them. The CDR3 is CASTVGFGQPQHF. The CDR3 bases are TGTGCCAGCACCGTGGGGTTTGGGCAGCCCCAGCATTTT.

V gene TRBV7-9 combines with J gene TRBJ2-1; D possibly corresponds to TRBD2 (6 bases). V shed 3 bases and J shed 0 bases, with 12 bases lying between them. Germline CDR1 and CDR2: SEHNR and FQNEAQ (reference sequence). The length of the CDR3 is 16 residues. The CDR3 DNA is TGTGCCAGCAGCTTGCGGGACTTCAGCTCCTACAATGAGCAGTTCTTC. Its translation: CASSLRDFSSYNEQFF.

A few counts support this clonotype. The chain couples TRBV11-2 to TRBJ2-5, with a possible D match to TRBD1 (6 bases). V gave up 2 bases and J gave up 2 bases, with 21 bases separating them. Germline V CDR1 and CDR2: SGHAT, FQNNGV. The CDR3 runs 18 residues. The CDR3 nucleotides read TGTGCCAGCAGCTTATACCGATTCGGGACGGGACAACAAGAGACCCAGTACTTC. Translating gives CASSLYRFGTGQQETQYF.

V is TRBV7-3 and J is TRBJ2-7; a possible D gene is TRBD2 (6 bases). Looked up from germline, CDR1 is SGHTA and CDR2 is FQGTGA. The germline V and J ends were trimmed by 3 bases and 0 bases, with 18 bases remaining between them. CDR3 size: 17 residues. The CDR3 region is CASSLVWRGVRSYEQYF. CDR3 in DNA: TGTGCCAGCAGCTTGGTGTGGCGCGGGGTCCGCTCCTACGAGCAGTACTTC.

V usage is TRBV7-2 and J usage is TRBJ1-1; 12 bases map to TRBD1. Trimming cost V 5 bases and J 2 bases; bases outside gene matches: 3. Germline CDR1 is SGHTA and CDR2 is FQGNSA. The CDR3 extends over 15 amino acids. CDR3: CASSPGTGGNTEAFF. DNA of the CDR3: TGTGCCAGCAGCCCCGGGACAGGGGGCAACACTGAAGCTTTCTTT.

CDR3 sequence reads: CATSRDLAGTDTQYF. CDR3 DNA: TGTGCCACCAGCAGAGATCTAGCCGGCACAGATACGCAGTATTTT. This chain uses TRBV15 with TRBJ2-3; weak D call: TRBD2 (5 bases). The V end lost 0 bases, the J end lost 1 base, and 8 bases lay between the germline ends. The CDR3 has 15 amino acids. Germline-derived CDR1 and CDR2 are LNHNV and YYDKDF (reference sequence).

This clonotype was observed a few times. The gene calls are TRBV9 and TRBJ1-3; possible D gene TRBD1, 6 bases. The CDR3 sequence is 16 residues long. Deletions cut 1 base from V and 0 bases from J, with 11 bases between. Germline lookup yields CDR1 SGDLS and CDR2 YYNGEE. The CDR3 loop is CASSVNRDTSGNTIYF. The CDR3 DNA sequence: TGTGCCAGCAGCGTAAACAGGGACACCTCTGGAAACACCATATATTTT. Variable domain in full (rest from reference TRBV9 and TRBJ1-3): DSGVTQTPKHLITATGQRVTLRCSPRSGDLSVYWYQQSLDQGLQFLIQYYNGEERAKGNILERFSAQQFPDLHSELNLSSLELGDSALYFCASSVNRDTSGNTIYFGEGSWLTVV.

This clonotype has a handful of counts. The V and J genes are TRBV7-9 and TRBJ2-1, with 10 bases that match TRBD2. Looked up from germline, CDR1 is SEHNR and CDR2 is FQNEAQ (reference sequence). The V segment lost 3 bases and the J segment 7 bases; nucleotides outside the gene matches: 6. This CDR3 has 15 amino acids. The CDR3 protein is CASSFVTSGTNEQFF. Written as DNA, the CDR3 is TGTGCCAGCAGCTTCGTTACTAGCGGGACAAATGAGCAGTTCTTC.

This clonotype was picked up a small number of times. The V gene is TRBV7-9, the J gene TRBJ2-2; D gene unclear. The germline V gene has CDR1 SEHNR and CDR2 FQNEAQ (reference sequence). The CDR3 length is 12 residues. The V and J ends lost 6 bases and 4 bases respectively, with 6 bases between them. CDR3 sequence: CASRLGTGELFF. In nucleotides, the CDR3 is TGTGCCAGCAGGCTAGGCACCGGGGAGCTGTTTTTT.

The gene calls are TRBV24-1 and TRBJ2-6; D is undetermined. The CDR3 has 12 residues. CDR1 KGHDR and CDR2 SFDVKD come from the germline V gene. V was cut by 6 bases and J by 4 bases, with 3 bases left in between. CDR3 protein: CATSYGANVLTF. As DNA, the CDR3 is TGTGCCACCAGTTACGGGGCCAACGTCCTGACTTTC.

The table lists this clonotype with many counts. V is TRBV7-9 and J is TRBJ2-2, with TRBD2 matching 9 bases. CDR3 length: 15 amino acids. With 5 bases clipped from V and 6 bases from J, the junction kept 7 bases outside the gene matches. Germline V CDR1 and CDR2: SEHNR, FQNEAQ (reference sequence). CDR3 DNA sequence: TGTGCCAGCAGCCCCACGCCTAGCGGGGCCGGGGAGCTGTTTTTT. Amino acids: CASSPTPSGAGELFF.

J is TRBJ2-7 and V is TRBV7-9; D could derive from TRBD1 or TRBD2 (5 bases each). This CDR3 region has 12 residues. V lost 8 bases to trimming and J lost 3 bases, with 11 bases between them. CDR1 is SEHNR and CDR2 is FQNEAQ in the germline V gene (reference sequence). CDR3 DNA sequence: TGTGCCAGCGGGGGACGCAACTACGAGCAGTACGTC. It codes for CASGGRNYEQYV.

The rearrangement joins TRBV12-3 or TRBV12-4 to TRBJ2-3; 9 nucleotides line up with TRBD2. The CDR3 covers 15 residues. V lost 3 bases to trimming and J lost 8 bases; unmatched junction nucleotides: 9. CDR3 nucleotide sequence: TGTGCCAGCAGTTTCTGGGCGGGGGGGCGAGGTACGCAGTATTTT. Translated: CASSFWAGGRGTQYF.

The rearrangement joins TRBV7-9 to TRBJ1-1, with D hard to call. The V gene lost 7 bases and the J gene lost 1 base, with 10 bases spanning the gap. Germline V gene sequence: CDR1 SEHNR, CDR2 FQNEAQ (reference sequence). This CDR3 is 13 amino acids long. CDR3 region: CASTSTENTEAFF. The CDR3 bases are TGTGCCAGCACCTCTACAGAGAACACTGAAGCTTTCTTT.

The sample holds a few counts of this clonotype. The CDR3 loop is CASSPRAAYEQYF. The CDR3 DNA sequence: TGTGCCAGCAGCCCCCGAGCCGCCTACGAGCAGTACTTC. V usage is TRBV7-8 and J usage is TRBJ2-7; D is ambiguous. The germline gives CDR1 SGHVS, CDR2 FQNEAQ. V gave up 5 bases and J gave up 2 bases, with 10 bases separating them. This CDR3 contains 13 residues.

This chain uses TRBV7-6 with TRBJ1-1; no reliable D call. Per germline, CDR1 SGHVS and CDR2 FNYEAQ. CDR3 length equals 15 residues. Between the trimmed V and J ends, which lost 3 bases and 0 bases, there was a span of 11 bases. The CDR3 here is CASSFAVVLNTEAFF. DNA for the CDR3: TGTGCCAGCAGCTTCGCCGTCGTATTGAACACTGAAGCTTTCTTT.

The CDR3 is CASSLSQGQGYNEQFF. The CDR3, as DNA: TGTGCCAGCAGCTTATCCCAGGGACAGGGTTACAATGAGCAGTTCTTC. The chain has TRBV7-9 and TRBJ2-1; the match to TRBD1 covers 9 bases. Germline-derived CDR1 and CDR2 are SEHNR and FQNEAQ (reference sequence). The CDR3 runs 16 residues. V shed 2 bases and J 4 bases; nucleotides not matched to a gene: 6.

In this sample, this clonotype turned up a few times. The chain combines TRBV25-1 with TRBJ1-1; no definite D call. The length of the CDR3 is 14 residues. The V end lost 2 bases, the J end lost 0 bases, and 7 bases lay between the germline ends. Germline V gene sequence: CDR1 MGHDK, CDR2 SYGVNS. The CDR3, as DNA: TGTGCCAGCAGTGAAGGTTCCGTGAACACTGAAGCTTTCTTT. Translating gives CASSEGSVNTEAFF.

This clonotype was recorded at least ten times. The CDR3 region is CASSLKFGSYEQYF. In nucleotides, the CDR3 is TGTGCCAGCAGTTTAAAGTTCGGCTCCTACGAGCAGTACTTC. This chain joins TRBV12-3 or TRBV12-4 and TRBJ2-7; unclear D gene. Trimming removed 2 bases from V and 0 bases from J, with 8 bases in between. The CDR3 is made up of 14 amino acids.

This clonotype was found many times. The chain employs TRBV24-1 and TRBJ1-6; no reliable D call. CDR3 length equals 14 residues. Trimming removed 5 bases from V and 9 bases from J, with 13 bases in between. From germline, CDR1 is KGHDR and CDR2 SFDVKD. The CDR3 sequence is CATSGPDEASPLHF. The CDR3 nucleotides are TGTGCCACCAGTGGCCCCGACGAGGCTTCACCCCTCCACTTT.

The chain carries TRBV4-3 and TRBJ2-2; D is unclear. V dropped 0 bases and J dropped 0 bases, with 11 bases sitting between them. From germline, CDR1 is LGHNA and CDR2 YSLEER. The CDR3 is 17 residues long. The CDR3 DNA follows: TGCGCCAGCAGCCAAGATCTCTACACCGCGAACACCGGGGAGCTGTTTTTT. Translation gives CASSQDLYTANTGELFF.

This clonotype has a handful of counts. This chain connects TRBV6-6 to TRBJ2-3; TRBD2 is a possible D gene (6 bases). V dropped 6 bases and J dropped 0 bases, with 13 bases sitting between them. CDR1 and CDR2 (germline): MNHNY, SVGAGI (reference sequence). This CDR3 is 15 amino acids long. The CDR3 is CASRAGTLSTDTQYF. The CDR3 nucleotides read TGTGCCAGCAGAGCCGGGACTTTAAGCACAGATACGCAGTATTTT.

This clonotype was counted a few times. The chain uses TRBV7-9 and TRBJ2-5; D gene ambiguous. Germline CDR1 SEHNR, CDR2 FQNEAQ (reference sequence). The CDR3 runs to 14 residues. V dropped 1 base and J dropped 4 bases, with 10 bases sitting between them. CDR3 sequence reads: CASSLVAAAETQYF. The CDR3 DNA follows: TGTGCCAGCAGCTTAGTTGCCGCCGCAGAGACCCAGTACTTC.

This clonotype has more than one count but fewer than ten. A much larger clone lies one base from this, so it may be a read error. V is TRBV15 and J is TRBJ2-7; D ambiguous. The CDR3 runs 13 residues. CDR1 LNHNV and CDR2 YYDKDF come from the germline V gene (reference sequence). CDR3 DNA sequence: TGTGCCACCAGCGGGTCCGGCAACTACGAGCAGCACTTC. Amino acids: CATSGSGNYEQHF.